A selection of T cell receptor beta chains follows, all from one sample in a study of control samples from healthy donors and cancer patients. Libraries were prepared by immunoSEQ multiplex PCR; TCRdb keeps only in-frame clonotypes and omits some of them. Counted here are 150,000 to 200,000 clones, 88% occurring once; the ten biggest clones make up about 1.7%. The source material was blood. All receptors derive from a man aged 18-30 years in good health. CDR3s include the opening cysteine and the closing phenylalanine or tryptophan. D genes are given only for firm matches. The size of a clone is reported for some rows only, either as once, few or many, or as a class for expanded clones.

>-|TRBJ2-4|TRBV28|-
CASSQALPYYIQYF
TGTGCCAGCAGTCAAGCCCTGCCTTATTACATTCAGTACTTC
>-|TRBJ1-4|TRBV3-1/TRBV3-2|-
CASSHHSTTNEKLFF
TGTGCCAGCAGCCACCACAGCACAACTAATGAAAAACTGTTTTTT
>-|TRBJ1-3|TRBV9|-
CASSVGALSGNTIYF
TGTGCCAGCAGCGTAGGGGCACTATCTGGAAACACCATATATTTT
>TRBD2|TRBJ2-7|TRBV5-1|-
CASSLSGGLTYEQYF
TGCGCCAGCAGCTTAAGCGGGGGCCTTACCTACGAGCAGTACTTC
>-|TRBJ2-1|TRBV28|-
CASRDRSSYNEQFF
TGTGCCAGCAGGGACAGAAGCTCCTACAATGAGCAGTTCTTC
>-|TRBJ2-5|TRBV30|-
CAWSASPRGPQETQYF
TGTGCCTGGAGTGCCTCCCCGCGGGGGCCTCAAGAGACCCAGTACTTC
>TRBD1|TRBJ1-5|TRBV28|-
CASSTGGAGSQPQHF
TGTGCCAGCAGCACAGGGGGAGCGGGTAGTCAGCCCCAGCATTTT
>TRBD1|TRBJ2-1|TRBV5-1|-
CASSNRDRGRDEQFF
TGCGCCAGCAGCAACCGGGACAGGGGGAGAGATGAGCAGTTCTTC
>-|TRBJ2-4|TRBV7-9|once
CASRFGGAKNIQYF
TGTGCCAGCAGGTTCGGCGGGGCCAAAAACATTCAGTACTTC
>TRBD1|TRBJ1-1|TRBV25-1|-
CASSETGGNTEAFF
TGTGCCAGCAGTGAAACAGGGGGCAACACTGAAGCTTTCTTT
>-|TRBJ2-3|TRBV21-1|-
CASSKGVAVCTDTQYF
TGTGCCAGCAGCAAAGGGGTCGCCGTTTGCACAGATACGCAGTATTTT
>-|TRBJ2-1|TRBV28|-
CASSFRAVYNEQFF
TGTGCCAGCAGTTTCCGGGCCGTATACAATGAGCAGTTCTTC
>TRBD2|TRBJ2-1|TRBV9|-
CASSVQAGAGEQFF
TGTGCCAGCAGCGTCCAAGCGGGGGCGGGGGAGCAGTTCTTC
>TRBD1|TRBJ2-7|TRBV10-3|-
CAISPRDSQPYEQYF
TGTGCCATCAGCCCACGGGACAGTCAGCCCTACGAGCAGTACTTC
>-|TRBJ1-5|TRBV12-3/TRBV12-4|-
CASSQGGQPQHF
TGTGCCAGCAGCCAGGGAGGACAGCCCCAGCATTTT
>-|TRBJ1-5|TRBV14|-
CASSPGGTFNQPQHF
TGTGCCAGCAGCCCCGGGGGCACGTTCAATCAGCCCCAGCATTTT
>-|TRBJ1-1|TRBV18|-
CASSEKITGFPEAFF
TGTGCCAGCTCAGAAAAGATAACAGGCTTCCCCGAGGCTTTCTTT
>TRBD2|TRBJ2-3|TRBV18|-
CASSPSGGAGDTQYF
TGTGCCAGCTCACCTTCCGGGGGGGCCGGAGATACGCAGTATTTT
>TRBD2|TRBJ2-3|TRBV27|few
CASSLAGGLTDTQYF
TGTGCCAGCAGTTTAGCGGGGGGCCTCACAGATACGCAGTATTTT
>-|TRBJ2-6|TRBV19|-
CASSIWGRGANVLTF
TGTGCCAGTAGTATATGGGGGCGCGGGGCCAACGTCCTGACTTTC
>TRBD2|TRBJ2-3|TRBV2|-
CASSPTTSGGTDTQYF
TGTGCCAGCAGTCCTACCACTAGCGGGGGGACAGATACGCAGTATTTT
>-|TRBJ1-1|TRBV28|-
CASSLRRGEAFF
TGTGCCAGCAGTTTAAGGCGGGGGGAAGCTTTCTTT
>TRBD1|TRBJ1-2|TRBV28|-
CASSRTGGDPDYGYTF
TGTGCCAGCAGCAGGACAGGGGGCGATCCGGACTATGGCTACACCTTC
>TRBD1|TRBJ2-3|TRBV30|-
CAWGTGGETDTQYF
TGTGCCTGGGGGACAGGGGGAGAAACAGATACGCAGTATTTT
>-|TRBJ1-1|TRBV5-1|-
CASSLEGGLNTEAFF
TGCGCCAGCAGCTTGGAGGGGGGATTGAACACTGAAGCTTTCTTT
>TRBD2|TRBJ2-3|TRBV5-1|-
CASSAGTSGGTDTQYF
TGCGCCAGCAGCGCTGGGACTAGCGGGGGCACAGATACGCAGTATTTT
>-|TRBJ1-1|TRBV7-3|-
CASSLNGVVTEAFF
TGTGCCAGCAGCTTAAACGGGGTCGTCACTGAAGCTTTCTTT
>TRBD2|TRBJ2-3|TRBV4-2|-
CASSQDGGLAGTTDTQYF
TGTGCCAGCAGCCAAGATGGGGGTCTAGCGGGGACCACAGATACGCAGTATTTT
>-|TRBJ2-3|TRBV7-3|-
CASSLMGFSTDTQYF
TGTGCCAGCAGTTTAATGGGTTTTAGCACAGATACGCAGTATTTT
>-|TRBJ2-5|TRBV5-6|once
CASSLRADYQETQYF
TGTGCCAGCAGCTTGAGAGCTGACTACCAAGAGACCCAGTACTTC
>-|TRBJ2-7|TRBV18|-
CASSPSITGLYEQYF
TGTGCCAGCTCACCAAGCATCACAGGATTATACGAGCAGTACTTC
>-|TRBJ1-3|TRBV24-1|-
CATSEAFGNTIYF
TGTGCCACCTCCGAGGCTTTTGGAAACACCATATATTTT
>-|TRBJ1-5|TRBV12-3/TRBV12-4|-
CASSFRRQPQHF
TGTGCCAGCAGTTTTCGGCGTCAGCCCCAGCATTTT
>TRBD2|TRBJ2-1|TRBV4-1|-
CASSLQLAGARNEQFF
TGCGCCAGCAGCTTGCAACTAGCGGGGGCCCGCAATGAGCAGTTCTTC
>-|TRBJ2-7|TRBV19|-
CASSPSGGSYEQYF
TGTGCCAGTAGTCCATCTGGCGGCTCCTACGAGCAGTACTTC
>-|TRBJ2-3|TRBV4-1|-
CASSQEPQLLSTDTQYF
TGCGCCAGCAGCCAAGAACCACAGCTACTCAGCACAGATACGCAGTATTTT
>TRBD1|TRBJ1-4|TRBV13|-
CASSSRTGLNEKLFF
TGTGCCAGCAGCTCGAGGACAGGGCTAAATGAAAAACTGTTTTTT
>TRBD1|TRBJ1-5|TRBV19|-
CASRPTGGSNQPQHF
TGTGCCAGTAGGCCCACAGGGGGCAGCAATCAGCCCCAGCATTTT
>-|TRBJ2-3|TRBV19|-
CASTTEGGRYSGTQYF
TGTGCCAGTACGACGGAAGGGGGGCGGTATTCGGGTACGCAGTATTTT
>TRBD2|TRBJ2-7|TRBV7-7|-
CASSSAGETRSDEQYF
TGTGCCAGCAGCTCAGCGGGGGAGACGCGGTCTGACGAGCAGTACTTC
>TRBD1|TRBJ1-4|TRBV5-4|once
CASSSAGQGSEKLFF
TGTGCCAGCAGCTCCGCGGGACAGGGTAGCGAAAAACTGTTTTTT
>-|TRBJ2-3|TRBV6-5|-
CASSYQTGTDTQYF
TGTGCCAGCAGTTATCAAACGGGGACCGATACGCAGTATTTT
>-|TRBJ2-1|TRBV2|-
CASRSTRGYNEQFF
TGTGCCAGCAGGTCAACAAGGGGATACAATGAGCAGTTCTTC
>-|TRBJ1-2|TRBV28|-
CASSSFSPTENYGYTF
TGTGCCAGCAGTTCATTTTCCCCGACAGAGAACTATGGCTACACCTTC
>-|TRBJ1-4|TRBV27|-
CASSLSPQANEKLFF
TGTGCCAGCAGTTTATCCCCACAGGCTAATGAAAAACTGTTTTTT
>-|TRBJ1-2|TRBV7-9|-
CASSSQGIRGYTF
TGTGCCAGCAGCTCCCAGGGCATCCGGGGCTACACCTTC
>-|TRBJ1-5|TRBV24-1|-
CATSDQQGYQPQHF
TGTGCCACCAGTGACCAGCAGGGTTATCAGCCCCAGCATTTT
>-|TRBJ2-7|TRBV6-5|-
CASSNSRTVEYF
TGTGCCAGCAGCAACTCCCGGACTGTAGAGTACTTC
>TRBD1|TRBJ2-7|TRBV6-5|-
CASTQGWYEQYF
TGTGCCAGCACACAGGGGTGGTACGAGCAGTACTTC
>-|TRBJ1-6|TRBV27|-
CASSLSYPNSPLHF
TGTGCCAGCAGTTTATCGTATCCGAATTCACCCCTCCACTTT